This TCR beta chain comes out of a study of shared clonotypes between healthy human individuals. This clone came up once. Trimming pared 0 bases from V and 4 bases from J, leaving 12 bases between. This CDR3 is 15 amino acids long. In germline, CDR1 is LNHNV, CDR2 YYDKDF (reference sequence). TCRdb keeps only in-frame clones here, not all; method: immunoSEQ multiplex PCR. Among 2 million to 2.5 million clones listed, more than 85% were seen once. The sequenced material came from naive CD4+ T cells from PBMCs. The sample's subset: CD45RA+ positively selected. The chain recombines TRBV15 with TRBJ1-2; D gene ambiguous. This sequence originates from a man aged 18 to 29 in good health. Some clones in this sample may be carry-over from other donors' samples. The CDR3 region is CATSRDPWTSYGYTF. The CDR3 nucleotides are TGTGCCACCAGCAGAGATCCGTGGACCTCCTATGGCTACACCTTC.